These 9 T cell receptor beta chains originate from one sample sequenced in a study of cytomegalovirus exposure and HLA in healthy donors. In the PCR, 60 Vbeta and 13 Jbeta primers were used. Data came from immunoSEQ multiplex PCR; TCRdb stores just in-frame clones and leaves some out. The data contain approximately 280,000 clones, approximately 90% of them singletons. Source material: PBMCs. These receptors all stem from a woman between 18 and 30 years old in good health and CMV-seronegative.

The J gene is TRBJ1-2, the V gene TRBV9; D is possibly TRBD1 (5 bases). This CDR3 comprises 13 residues. The ends were cut back, 3 bases at V and 4 bases at J, with 10 bases in the middle. From germline, CDR1 is SGDLS and CDR2 YYNGEE. CDR3 protein: CASSADSLYGYTF. The CDR3 DNA reads TGTGCCAGCAGCGCCGACAGCCTCTATGGCTACACCTTC.

V is TRBV2 and J is TRBJ1-1; possible D gene TRBD1, 6 bases. V was trimmed by 6 bases and J by 5 bases, leaving 13 bases between them. Germline assignment: CDR1 SNHLY and CDR2 FYNNEI. The CDR3 is 13 amino acids. This CDR3 is CASSLSRGTEAFF. The CDR3 nucleotides read TGTGCCAGCAGCCTGAGTAGGGGGACTGAAGCTTTCTTT.

The count of this clone is one. The chain recombines TRBV6-1 with TRBJ2-7; maybe TRBD1 (6 bases). This CDR3 is built from 15 residues. Germline V gene sequence: CDR1 MNHNS, CDR2 SASEGT. V was pared by 2 bases and J by 7 bases, with 18 bases between. The CDR3 loop reads CASSESVQGMREQYF. CDR3 in DNA: TGTGCCAGCAGTGAATCTGTACAGGGTATGAGAGAGCAGTACTTC.

The chain is built from TRBV18 and TRBJ1-5; D is possibly TRBD1 (6 bases). The ends were cut back, 4 bases at V and 0 bases at J, with 10 bases in the middle. CDR1 KGHSH and CDR2 LQKENI come from the germline V gene. The CDR3 totals 15 residues. The CDR3 DNA reads TGTGCCAGCTCACTGGACAGATATAGCAATCAGCCCCAGCATTTT. Its translation: CASSLDRYSNQPQHF.

The chain has TRBV5-1 and TRBJ2-5; tentatively, D is TRBD2 (6 bases). Germline CDR1 reads SGHRS; CDR2 reads YFSETQ. V was pared by 2 bases and J by 2 bases, with 13 bases between. This CDR3 is built from 15 residues. Here the CDR3 reads CASSFGGSGQETQYF. The CDR3 DNA reads as TGCGCCAGCAGCTTTGGGGGAAGCGGGCAAGAGACCCAGTACTTC.

This clone was picked up a small number of times. V and J are TRBV30 and TRBJ1-2, with no clear D. Trimming left V 3 bases short and J 6 bases short, with 8 bases between. CDR1 is GTSNPN, CDR2 SVGIG, per germline (reference sequence). This CDR3 spans 11 amino acids. The CDR3 loop reads CAWSYIDGYTF. DNA of the CDR3: TGTGCCTGGAGCTATATCGATGGCTACACCTTC.

About this clone itself: One junction end disagrees with the germline gene, perhaps due to a read error. The rearrangement joins TRBV5-6 to TRBJ1-4; 9 bases agree with TRBD1. The germline CDR1 and CDR2 sequences are SGHDT and YYEEEE. The CDR3 totals 13 residues. CDR3 loop: CASSLGQGGFLFF. CDR3 in DNA: TGTGCCAGCAGTTTGGGACAGGGTGGTTTCCTGTTTTTT.

The chain combines TRBV7-3 with TRBJ2-3, with D perhaps TRBD2 (6 bases). Trimming took 3 bases from V and 6 from J, leaving 10 bases between them. This CDR3 has 13 residues. Germline loops: CDR1 SGHTA, CDR2 FQGTGA. In nucleotides, the CDR3 is TGTGCCAGCAGCTTTGCGGGGTTGGATACGCAGTATTTT. This sequence encodes CASSFAGLDTQYF. The full variable domain, rest sourced from reference TRBV7-3 and TRBJ2-3, is GAGVSQTPSNKVTEKGKYVELRCDPISGHTALYWYRQSLGQGPEFLIYFQGTGAADDSGLPNDRFFAVRPEGSVSTLKIQRTERGDSAVYLCASSFAGLDTQYFGPGTRLTVL.

The gene calls are TRBV5-5 and TRBJ1-2; tentative D call: TRBD1 (5 bases). The V end lost 0 bases, the J end lost 8 bases, and 23 bases lay between the germline ends. The CDR3 contains 17 residues. Germline V gene lookup returns CDR1 SGHKS and CDR2 YYEKEE (reference sequence). The DNA of the CDR3 is TGTGCCAGCAGCTTGGCACCTCAGGCCACTCAAGGGGAAGGCTACACCTTC. Translating gives CASSLAPQATQGEGYTF.